This T cell receptor (beta chain) was recorded in a study of T cell changes during pregnancy in multiple sclerosis. Some clones are missing from TCRdb's copy, which holds only in-frame ones; the method was immunoSEQ multiplex PCR. Here the sample spans 42,000 or so clones, 90% to 95% being singletons. CDR1 is SGHRS, CDR2 YFSETQ, per germline. This CDR3 spans 14 amino acids. J lost 4 bases, V lost 0 bases, and 2 bases had no gene match. The chain couples TRBV5-1 to TRBJ1-1; the match to TRBD1 covers 8 bases. This specimen was CD4+ T cells from peripheral blood mononuclear cells, taken after pregnancy. The sequence came from a female donor with multiple sclerosis, enrolled in a pregnancy study. As DNA, the CDR3 is TGCGCCAGCAGCTTGGAGCAGGGGGCCACTGAAGCTTTCTTT. It yields the protein CASSLEQGATEAFF.